These 13 T cell receptor beta chains came from one sample sequenced in a study of blood T cell repertoires in COVID-19. The repertoire was sequenced with immunoSEQ multiplex PCR; TCRdb's copy has only in-frame clones and lacks some. The sample lists approximately 110,000 clones; over 65% were seen once. What was sequenced was peripheral blood. The origin of the receptors is a woman in her sixties or seventies with acute or convalescent COVID-19.

CDR3: CASSGIRDRAGANVLTF. CDR3 DNA: TGTGCCAGCAGTGGGATCCGGGACAGGGCTGGGGCCAACGTCCTGACTTTC. The V and J genes are TRBV25-1 and TRBJ2-6, with TRBD1 identical over 9 bases. The trim removed 4 bases at V and 2 bases at J, leaving 6 bases unmatched. The CDR3 spans 17 residues. Germline-derived CDR1 and CDR2 are MGHDK and SYGVNS.

This chain links TRBV11-2 with TRBJ2-7; D remains ambiguous. This CDR3 has 14 residues. V lost 1 base and J lost 4, with 11 bases in between. Germline V gene sequence: CDR1 SGHAT, CDR2 FQNNGV. The CDR3 is CASSLVSRKYEQYF. The DNA of the CDR3 is TGTGCCAGCAGCTTAGTGTCCAGGAAATACGAGCAGTACTTC.

The chain has TRBV6-2 or TRBV6-3 and TRBJ2-5, with a tentative D call TRBD1 (6 bases). The germline V gene has CDR1 MNHEY and CDR2 SVGEGT. This CDR3 contains 14 residues. The germline V and J ends were trimmed by 3 bases and 3 bases, with 11 bases remaining between them. The CDR3 sequence is CASSYRAGEETQYF. The CDR3 DNA follows: TGTGCCAGCAGTTATCGAGCAGGGGAAGAGACCCAGTACTTC.

The chain combines TRBV18 with TRBJ2-3; no clear D. V gave up 3 bases and J gave up 2 bases, with 9 bases separating them. CDR3 length: 14 amino acids. From germline, CDR1 is KGHSH and CDR2 LQKENI. The CDR3 bases are TGTGCCAGCTCACCGCGGCTGAACACAGATACGCAGTATTTT. The encoded protein is CASSPRLNTDTQYF.

This clone occurred a few times. The rearrangement joins TRBV19 to TRBJ1-3; D call uncertain. This CDR3 region has 14 residues. The germline V and J ends were trimmed by 4 bases and 0 bases, with 7 bases remaining between them. Per the germline V gene, CDR1 is LNHDA and CDR2 is SQIVND (reference sequence). CDR3 sequence (DNA): TGTGCCAGTAGTACCGACTACTCTGGAAACACCATATATTTT. This gives the protein CASSTDYSGNTIYF.

The chain carries TRBV9 and TRBJ1-4, with 9 nucleotides matching TRBD1. From germline, CDR1 is SGDLS and CDR2 YYNGEE. Losses at the gene ends were 3 bases for V and 4 bases for J; bases not matched to a gene: 7. This CDR3 comprises 16 residues. CDR3 in DNA: TGTGCCAGCAGCGCGGGCCCGGGACAGGGTAATGAAAAACTGTTTTTT. Protein product: CASSAGPGQGNEKLFF.

This chain joins TRBV7-9 and TRBJ1-1, with TRBD1 as a possible D gene (5 bases). V gave up 6 bases and J gave up 3 bases, with 8 bases separating them. The length of the CDR3 is 12 residues. The germline gives CDR1 SEHNR, CDR2 FQNEAQ (reference sequence). CDR3 sequence (DNA): TGTGCCAGCAGTCAGGGATACACTGAAGCTTTCTTT. Encoded protein: CASSQGYTEAFF.

The CDR3 DNA follows: TGTGCCAGCAGCCAAGGCCTGGACTTCTCCTACGAGCAGTACTTC. This translates into CASSQGLDFSYEQYF. The genes are TRBV3-1 (or the pseudogene TRBV3-2) and TRBJ2-7; D may be TRBD2 (5 bases). The CDR3 loop spans 15 amino acids. Trimming left V 1 base short and J 0 bases short, with 10 bases between. From germline, CDR1 is LGHDT and CDR2 YNNKEL (reference sequence).

The V and J genes are TRBV27 and TRBJ2-3; TRBD1 might be the D (5 bases). CDR1 is MNHEY, CDR2 SMNVEV, per germline (reference sequence). This CDR3 contains 15 residues. V gave up 4 bases and J gave up 6 bases, with 17 bases separating them. CDR3 nucleotide sequence: TGTGCCAGCAGTTCCAGGGTACGCGGTACGGATACGCAGTATTTT. It is translated as CASSSRVRGTDTQYF.

This chain links TRBV3-1 (or the pseudogene TRBV3-2) with TRBJ1-4; 9 nucleotides line up with TRBD1. Germline lookup yields CDR1 LGHDT and CDR2 YNNKEL (reference sequence). This CDR3 spans 16 amino acids. V lost 4 bases and J lost 8; bases outside the gene matches: 11. The CDR3 here is CASSRSGTGRGEKLFF. The CDR3 bases are TGTGCCAGCAGCCGTTCCGGGACAGGGCGTGGGGAAAAACTGTTTTTT.

The chain is built from TRBV5-5 and TRBJ2-7; D possibly corresponds to TRBD2 (5 bases). CDR3 size: 15 residues. V was trimmed by 6 bases and J by 1 base, leaving 17 bases between them. Germline CDR1 is SGHKS and CDR2 is YYEKEE (reference sequence). The CDR3 sequence is CASTHGGLGSYEQYF. The CDR3 DNA reads as TGTGCCAGCACCCACGGAGGCCTAGGATCCTACGAGCAGTACTTC.

A remark on this clone: Compared with germline, one end of the junction differs, possibly owing to a read error. V gene TRBV18 combines with J gene TRBJ1-3; D remains unclear. Germline CDR1 is KGHSH and CDR2 is LQKENI. The CDR3 is made up of 12 amino acids. The CDR3 loop reads CASSSPTGGIYF. The CDR3 DNA reads as TGTGCCAGCTCATCACCAACGGGAGGCATATATTTT.

The J gene is TRBJ2-7, the V gene TRBV18; 9 positions agree with TRBD1. After removal of 0 bases from V and 2 bases from J, the junction contained 5 bases not matched to a gene. Germline V gene data show CDR1 as KGHSH and CDR2 as LQKENI. The CDR3 runs 16 residues. CDR3 amino acids: CASSPPAGQGTYEQYF. The CDR3 DNA sequence: TGTGCCAGCTCACCACCCGCGGGACAGGGCACCTACGAGCAGTACTTC. Based on the CDR3 plus reference TRBV18 and TRBJ2-7, the full variable domain is NAGVMQNPRHLVRRRGQEARLRCSPMKGHSHVYWYRQLPEEGLKFMVYLQKENIIDESGMPKERFSAEFPKEGPSILRIQQVVRGDSAAYFCASSPPAGQGTYEQYFGPGTRLTVT.